These 8 T cell receptor beta chains came from one sample sequenced in a study of response to subunit inactivated influenza vaccine. MiXCR was run by TCRdb on the RT-PCR reads, yielding one entry per CDR3 protein. The sample contains more than 550,000 distinct CDR3 sequences, 11% of which appear only once. The same sample was also used in a study of T cells expressing NK-cell markers. That publication notes: As the method of synthesis, 5'RACE template switching with UMIs yielded TCR beta cDNA.

Source: PBMCs from blood, taken on the day of vaccination. These receptors were taken from a man aged 45-65 years who received an inactivated influenza vaccine.

Many counts were recorded for this clonotype. This chain uses TRBV12-3 or TRBV12-4 with TRBJ2-1; 8 bases match TRBD2. With V trimmed by 2 bases and J by 9 bases, 12 bases remained unmatched. This CDR3 contains 16 residues. This CDR3 reads CASSLMAGTRFSEQFF. The CDR3 region has the DNA TGTGCCAGCAGTTTAATGGCGGGGACTAGATTCAGTGAGCAGTTCTTC.

Only a few counts were recorded for this clonotype. The chain combines TRBV7-9 with TRBJ2-3; 9 nucleotides align to TRBD2. The CDR3 loop spans 14 amino acids. V lost 2 bases to trimming and J lost 6 bases; unmatched junction nucleotides: 3. Germline V gene sequence: CDR1 SEHNR, CDR2 FQNEAQ (reference sequence). CDR3 nucleotides: TGTGCCAGCAGCTTACGCGGGAGGGGCGATACGCAGTATTTT. This sequence encodes CASSLRGRGDTQYF.

At least ten counts were recorded for this clonotype. The chain uses TRBV29-1 and TRBJ2-1, with D perhaps TRBD1 (6 bases). The CDR3 covers 13 residues. Trimming removed 7 bases at V and 4 bases at J, with 14 bases between. Germline values: CDR1 SQVTM, CDR2 ANQGSEA. The CDR3 protein is CSAQGPYYNEQFF. The CDR3 nucleotides are TGCAGCGCACAGGGACCATATTACAATGAGCAGTTCTTC.

V and J are TRBV7-9 and TRBJ2-3; 9 nucleotides match TRBD2. The CDR3 length is 15 residues. Trimming took 5 bases from V and 4 from J; bases not matched to a gene: 7. The germline V gene has CDR1 SEHNR and CDR2 FQNEAQ (reference sequence). The CDR3 reads CASSLGAGGPDTQYF. The CDR3 DNA follows: TGTGCCAGCAGCCTCGGGGCGGGGGGGCCAGATACGCAGTATTTT.

This clonotype was observed a few times. The chain links TRBV29-1 to TRBJ1-1; D gene unclear. Per germline, CDR1 SQVTM and CDR2 ANQGSEA. The CDR3 sequence is 12 residues long. Trimming took 5 bases from V and 1 from J, leaving 8 bases between them. As DNA, the CDR3 is TGCAGCGTTCGGGGAAGGAACACTGAAGCTTTCTTT. This codes for CSVRGRNTEAFF.

This clonotype was picked up a small number of times. The gene calls are TRBV4-1 and TRBJ2-3; 10 bases line up with TRBD2. V was clipped by 4 bases and J by 2 bases; unmatched bases: 6. The length of the CDR3 is 16 residues. From germline, CDR1 is MGHRA and CDR2 YSYEKL. CDR3 residues: CASSRGLAAHTDTQYF. The CDR3 DNA follows: TGCGCCAGCAGCCGAGGACTAGCGGCTCACACAGATACGCAGTATTTT.

This clonotype was counted many times. The V call is TRBV6-2 or TRBV6-3, the J call TRBJ1-5; no reliable D call. V was cut by 6 bases and J by 4 bases, with 7 bases left in between. The CDR3 is made up of 12 amino acids. Germline CDR1 is MNHEY and CDR2 is SVGEGT. CDR3 region: CASRGPNQPQHF. The CDR3 DNA sequence: TGTGCCAGCAGGGGCCCGAATCAGCCCCAGCATTTT.

This clonotype was detected only a few times. The rearrangement uses TRBV6-2 or TRBV6-3 and TRBJ1-5; D gene unclear. From germline, CDR1 is MNHEY and CDR2 SVGEGT. Trimming took 0 bases from V and 1 from J, leaving 7 bases between them. This CDR3 is 15 amino acids long. In DNA form, the CDR3 reads TGTGCCAGCAGTTACTCGTTTGCAAGCAATCAGCCCCAGCATTTT. Its protein product is CASSYSFASNQPQHF.